These 28 T cell receptor beta chains were all obtained from the same sample, sequenced in a study of T cells in localized non-small cell lung cancer. The table came from immunoSEQ multiplex PCR; TCRdb's copy has only in-frame clones and leaves some out. The data show about 40,000 clones, more than 85% seen once. The source was peripheral blood, collected before any cancer treatment. All receptors come from a man aged 18 to 49 with stage I lung adenocarcinoma.

The rearrangement links TRBV7-9 to TRBJ1-1; D gene ambiguous. The germline V gene encodes CDR1 SEHNR and CDR2 FQNEAQ (reference sequence). CDR3 length: 13 residues. The ends were cut back, 5 bases at V and 9 bases at J, with 16 bases in the middle. In nucleotides, the CDR3 is TGTGCCAGCAGCAACTGGAAAGACCCAAAAGCTTTCTTT. Its translation is CASSNWKDPKAFF.

The chain carries TRBV4-2 and TRBJ1-4, with D possibly TRBD1 on 5 matching bases. The CDR3 consists of 16 residues. Trimming took 4 bases from V and 8 from J, leaving 20 bases between them. Germline assignment: CDR1 LGHNA and CDR2 YNFKEQ. In DNA form, the CDR3 reads TGTGCCAGCAGCCGGGAGGGGATGGAAGAAAGGGAAAAACTGTTTTTT. Its translation is CASSREGMEEREKLFF.

This chain uses TRBV5-6 with TRBJ1-5, with 10 bases aligning to TRBD1. With V trimmed by 4 bases and J by 4 bases, 5 bases remained unmatched. CDR1 and CDR2 (germline): SGHDT, YYEEEE. CDR3 length equals 15 residues. The CDR3 DNA is TGTGCCAGCAGCCCCGGGACAGGGGTGAATCAGCCCCAGCATTTT. Translating it yields CASSPGTGVNQPQHF. The full variable domain, in which reference TRBV5-6 and TRBJ1-5 provide the parts outside the CDR3, is DAGVTQSPTHLIKTRGQQVTLRCSPKSGHDTVSWYQQALGQGPQFIFQYYEEEERQRGNFPDRFSGHQFPNYSSELNVNALLLGDSALYLCASSPGTGVNQPQHFGDGTRLSIL.

V gene TRBV4-2 combines with J gene TRBJ1-4; D is possibly TRBD1 (5 bases). Germline CDR1 and CDR2: LGHNA and YNFKEQ. The CDR3 covers 15 residues. Trimming took off 4 bases at V and 8 bases at J, with 17 bases between the two ends. This CDR3 is CASSLRGNTGEKLFF. Written as DNA, the CDR3 is TGTGCCAGCAGCCTTCGGGGCAACACTGGGGAAAAACTGTTTTTT.

This sequence joins TRBV29-1 and TRBJ1-1; D not certain. V dropped 4 bases and J dropped 5 bases, with 14 bases sitting between them. Germline-derived CDR1 and CDR2 are SQVTM and ANQGSEA. The length of the CDR3 is 13 residues. CDR3 sequence: CSVARDRVTEAFF. For the CDR3, the DNA is TGCAGCGTTGCCCGAGATAGGGTAACTGAAGCTTTCTTT.

This clone was seen a single time. J is TRBJ1-1 and V is TRBV10-3; 9 bases agree with TRBD1. Trimming took 3 bases from V and 9 from J; bases not matched to a gene: 5. CDR3 length: 13 amino acids. Per the germline V gene, CDR1 is ENHRY and CDR2 is SYGVKD. The CDR3 sequence: CAISDSTGGKAFF. The CDR3 region has the DNA TGTGCCATCAGTGACTCTACAGGGGGCAAAGCTTTCTTT.

The chain combines TRBV5-4 with TRBJ1-2; TRBD1 matches 7 bases. Germline CDR1 reads SGHNT; CDR2 reads YYREEE (reference sequence). The CDR3 contains 14 residues. V shed 1 base, J shed 4 bases, and the junction held 4 bases outside the gene matches. The CDR3 sequence: CASSLPGGGYGYTF. In DNA, the CDR3 is TGTGCCAGCAGCTTGCCAGGGGGAGGCTATGGCTACACCTTC.

The chain carries TRBV2 and TRBJ1-6; tentative D call: TRBD1 (5 bases). Germline values: CDR1 SNHLY, CDR2 FYNNEI. The V end lost 7 bases, the J end lost 11 bases, and 12 bases lay between the germline ends. The CDR3 has 12 amino acids. The CDR3 sequence: CASTGGDTPLHF. The CDR3 DNA reads as TGTGCCAGCACCGGGGGGGATACACCCCTCCACTTT.

J is TRBJ2-3 and V is TRBV7-3; 7 bases are shared with TRBD1. V gave up 5 bases and J gave up 3 bases; unmatched junction bases: 5. The germline gives CDR1 SGHTA, CDR2 FQGTGA. This CDR3 has 14 residues. The CDR3 loop reads CASSPDRETDTQYF. In DNA form, the CDR3 reads TGTGCCAGCAGCCCCGACAGGGAGACAGATACGCAGTATTTT. Filled out from reference TRBV7-3 and TRBJ2-3, the complete variable domain reads GAGVSQTPSNKVTEKGKYVELRCDPISGHTALYWYRQSLGQGPEFLIYFQGTGAADDSGLPNDRFFAVRPEGSVSTLKIQRTERGDSAVYLCASSPDRETDTQYFGPGTRLTVL.

The J gene is TRBJ1-1, the V gene TRBV30; maybe TRBD1 (5 bases). The germline CDR1 and CDR2 sequences are GTSNPN and SVGIG (reference sequence). V was cut by 2 bases and J by 10 bases, with 11 bases left in between. CDR3 size: 11 residues. CDR3 sequence (DNA): TGTGCCTGGAGTCCACGAGGGGCAGCTTTCTTT. As protein: CAWSPRGAAFF.

This clone was seen only a few times. This CDR3 is CAISSSLDRAGANVLTF. CDR3 nucleotides: TGTGCCATCAGTTCTTCTCTAGACAGGGCTGGGGCCAACGTCCTGACTTTC. This rearrangement joins TRBV10-3 to TRBJ2-6, with 7 bases lining up with TRBD1. The V gene's germline CDR1 is ENHRY and CDR2 SYGVKD. V lost 5 bases and J lost 2; bases outside the gene matches: 9. The CDR3 contains 17 residues.

The J gene is TRBJ2-1, the V gene TRBV18; possibly TRBD2 for D (6 bases). CDR3 length: 15 amino acids. Germline CDR1 reads KGHSH; CDR2 reads LQKENI. V was trimmed by 6 bases and J by 2 bases, leaving 14 bases between them. CDR3 nucleotide sequence: TGTGCCAGCTCCCCGGGACTCGGACCCTACAATGAGCAGTTCTTC. This gives the protein CASSPGLGPYNEQFF.

This clone was seen a single time. V usage is TRBV19 and J usage is TRBJ1-1; weak D call: TRBD1 (6 bases). The CDR3 consists of 15 residues. Germline values: CDR1 LNHDA, CDR2 SQIVND (reference sequence). The germline V and J ends were trimmed by 5 bases and 3 bases, with 16 bases remaining between them. CDR3 in amino acids: CASSSWTEGDTEAFF. CDR3 bases: TGTGCCAGTAGTTCATGGACTGAGGGGGACACTGAAGCTTTCTTT. Combining the CDR3 with reference TRBV19 and TRBJ1-1 gives the whole variable domain DGGITQSPKYLFRKEGQNVTLSCEQNLNHDAMYWYRQDPGQGLRLIYYSQIVNDFQKGDIAEGYSVSREKKESFPLTVTSAQKNPTAFYLCASSSWTEGDTEAFFGQGTRLTVV.

V usage is TRBV5-8 and J usage is TRBJ1-3; 7 bases are shared with TRBD1. Trimming cost V 4 bases and J 5 bases; bases outside gene matches: 9. Germline CDR1 and CDR2: SGHTS and YDEGEE. The CDR3 covers 15 residues. CDR3 sequence reads: CASSPGQGVRNTIYF. In DNA form, the CDR3 reads TGTGCCAGCAGCCCCGGGCAGGGGGTCCGAAACACCATATATTTT.

The rearrangement uses TRBV25-1 and TRBJ1-4; D not resolved. Germline CDR1 MGHDK, CDR2 SYGVNS. Trimming left V 2 bases short and J 5 bases short, with 15 bases between. The CDR3 is made up of 16 amino acids. The CDR3 protein is CASSERTPDSNEKLFF. For the CDR3, the DNA is TGTGCCAGCAGTGAAAGGACCCCGGATTCGAATGAAAAACTGTTTTTT.

The chain couples TRBV7-2 to TRBJ2-7; 7 nucleotides match TRBD2. V lost 4 bases to trimming and J lost 6 bases; unmatched junction nucleotides: 12. Germline assignment: CDR1 SGHTA and CDR2 FQGNSA. The CDR3 runs 15 residues. The CDR3 sequence: CASSSSVGREGEQYF. The CDR3, as DNA: TGTGCCAGCAGCTCCTCGGTCGGCAGGGAGGGCGAGCAGTACTTC.

This chain connects TRBV6-1 to TRBJ1-2; no firm D call. The CDR3 totals 13 residues. Germline V lookup: CDR1 MNHNS, CDR2 SASEGT. V lost 5 bases and J 8 bases, leaving 15 bases between the germline ends. The CDR3 DNA is TGTGCCAGCAGTCAAGACCCCACGGGAGGCTACACCTTC. Its translation: CASSQDPTGGYTF.

This chain connects TRBV2 to TRBJ1-3; maybe TRBD1 (5 bases). The CDR3 spans 15 residues. The germline CDR1 and CDR2 sequences are SNHLY and FYNNEI. V was clipped by 5 bases and J by 4 bases, with 15 bases between them. The CDR3 sequence is CASSNLGAGGNTIYF. In DNA form, the CDR3 reads TGTGCCAGCAGTAACCTTGGGGCCGGGGGAAACACCATATATTTT.

The chain has TRBV4-3 and TRBJ1-1; TRBD1 might be the D (6 bases). The CDR3 runs 14 residues. V was pared by 0 bases and J by 10 bases, with 15 bases between. CDR1 LGHNA and CDR2 YSLEER come from the germline V gene. CDR3 sequence reads: CASSQERTVFRAFF. The CDR3 DNA follows: TGCGCCAGCAGCCAAGAACGGACAGTCTTTAGAGCTTTCTTT.

The CDR3 DNA reads as TGTGCCAGCAGCTTTAACAGGGGGAGAGGAGAAGAGACCCAGTACTTC. It codes for CASSFNRGRGEETQYF. This sequence joins TRBV7-2 and TRBJ2-5; TRBD1 aligns across 8 bases. V gave up 3 bases and J gave up 3 bases; unmatched junction bases: 9. This CDR3 spans 16 amino acids. Germline V gene sequence: CDR1 SGHTA, CDR2 FQGNSA.

This chain links TRBV4-2 with TRBJ2-7; D perhaps matches TRBD1 (5 bases). Trimming took off 1 base at V and 7 bases at J, with 11 bases between the two ends. This CDR3 contains 13 residues. From germline, CDR1 is LGHNA and CDR2 YNFKEQ. The CDR3 nucleotides are TGTGCCAGCAGCCAAGCCGGCAGGGAAGAGCAGTACTTC. Its protein product is CASSQAGREEQYF.

The chain employs TRBV30 and TRBJ1-5; the D is unclear. This CDR3 contains 15 residues. Between the trimmed V and J ends, which lost 1 base and 6 bases, there was a span of 16 bases. From germline, CDR1 is GTSNPN and CDR2 SVGIG (reference sequence). The CDR3 bases are TGTGCCTGGAGTGAAGGCACCGAGCGGTTTCAGCCCCAGCATTTT. Translated, it gives CAWSEGTERFQPQHF. Filled out from reference TRBV30 and TRBJ1-5, the complete variable domain reads SQTIHQWPATLVQPVGSPLSLECTVEGTSNPNLYWYRQAAGRGLQLLFYSVGIGQISSEVPQNLSASRPQDRQFILSSKKLLLSDSGFYLCAWSEGTERFQPQHFGDGTRLSIL.

J is TRBJ2-7 and V is TRBV6-6; D call uncertain. There are 13 residues in the CDR3. Germline-derived CDR1 and CDR2 are MNHNY and SVGAGI (reference sequence). The V end was cut by 2 bases, the J end by 6 bases, with 11 bases between. CDR3 sequence (DNA): TGTGCCAGCAGTTACGGGGAATCTCCCGAGCAGTACTTC. Protein product: CASSYGESPEQYF.

The genes are TRBV9 and TRBJ2-7; 11 bases line up with TRBD2. Trimming at V came to 3 bases and at J to 2 bases, leaving 4 bases not matched to a gene. Germline CDR1 is SGDLS and CDR2 is YYNGEE. The CDR3 runs to 15 residues. The CDR3 DNA follows: TGTGCCAGCAGCGATACTAGCGGGGGCCCCTACGAGCAGTACTTC. Protein product: CASSDTSGGPYEQYF.

The V gene is TRBV28, the J gene TRBJ1-2, with D maybe TRBD1 (6 bases). CDR3 length: 12 residues. Germline CDR1 is MDHEN and CDR2 is SYDVKM. V was shortened by 5 bases and J by 7 bases, with 11 bases between the two germline ends. The CDR3 reads CASSGQGFGYTF. In nucleotides, the CDR3 is TGTGCCAGCAGTGGGCAGGGGTTTGGCTACACCTTC.

V usage is TRBV4-3 and J usage is TRBJ1-2; D may be TRBD1 (6 bases). Looked up from germline, CDR1 is LGHNA and CDR2 is YSLEER. This CDR3 contains 15 residues. V was clipped by 0 bases and J by 4 bases, with 12 bases between them. The CDR3 DNA sequence: TGCGCCAGCAGCCAAGAACGGGGGGCCGGCTATGGCTACACCTTC. Its protein product is CASSQERGAGYGYTF.

This clone was seen only a few times. This chain links TRBV7-8 with TRBJ2-7; 8 bases are shared with TRBD1. The CDR3 totals 14 residues. Unmatched junction bases numbered 3, after V lost 4 bases and J lost 1 base. Germline V CDR1 and CDR2: SGHVS, FQNEAQ. CDR3 region: CASSSRDRSYEQYF. The CDR3 nucleotides are TGTGCCAGCAGCTCCCGGGACAGGTCCTACGAGCAGTACTTC.

The rearrangement uses TRBV4-2 and TRBJ1-2; a possible D gene is TRBD1 (5 bases). CDR3 length equals 15 residues. Germline CDR1 and CDR2: LGHNA and YNFKEQ. Trimming removed 1 base at V and 3 bases at J, with 12 bases between. Here the CDR3 reads CASSQVAGADYGYTF. The CDR3, as DNA: TGTGCCAGCAGCCAAGTCGCCGGGGCTGACTATGGCTACACCTTC.